The clone carrying this T cell receptor beta chain was detected many times. Its antigen is not identified. The data belong to a study of Graves' ophthalmopathy and Graves' hyperthyroidism. Across the study: If no ophthalmopathy appeared within 18 months of follow-up, hyperthyroidism was termed stable.

People with hyperthyroidism were aged 18 to 65 and newly diagnosed, under 2 months' duration. Diagnosis was based on clinical symptoms, serum thyroxine, TRAb, thyroid ultrasound and orbital computed tomography. Whole-study findings and limits: In blood appeared most of the expanded thyroid clonotypes whose frequency exceeded 0.001.

CDR3 size: 15 residues. V lost 2 bases to trimming and J lost 2 bases, with 10 bases between them. The germline gives CDR1 SEHNR, CDR2 FQNEAQ (reference sequence). RNA transcripts provided the template for amplifying TCR beta CDR3 regions. HTBI primers were employed in first-round RT-PCR, then a second-round multiplex PCR followed. MiXCR, run by TCRdb on the multiplex PCR reads, gives a single entry per CDR3 protein. The sample holds 900,000 to 1,200,000 distinct CDR3 sequences, around a third seen once. The chain uses TRBV7-9 and TRBJ1-5, with D perhaps TRBD1 (6 bases). The TCR was taken from an adult man with Graves' hyperthyroidism. Material for sequencing was peripheral blood or thyroid tissue (not recorded which). This CDR3 reads CASSLRAGGNQPQHF. CDR3 coding DNA: TGTGCCAGCAGCTTAAGGGCAGGGGGCAATCAGCCCCAGCATTTT.